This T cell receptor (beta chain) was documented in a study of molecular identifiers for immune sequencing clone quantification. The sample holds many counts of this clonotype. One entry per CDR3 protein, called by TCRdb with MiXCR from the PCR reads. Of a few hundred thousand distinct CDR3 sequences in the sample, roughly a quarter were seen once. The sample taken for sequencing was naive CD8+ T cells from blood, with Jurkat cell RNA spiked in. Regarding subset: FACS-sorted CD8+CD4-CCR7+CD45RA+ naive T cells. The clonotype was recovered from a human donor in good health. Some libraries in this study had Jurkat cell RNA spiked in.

CDR3 sequence (DNA): TGTGCCAGCAGCCCTGGGGGGCCTGTGGAGTTCTTC. Its translation: CASSPGGPVEFF. The chain uses TRBV3-1 and TRBJ2-1; either TRBD1 or TRBD2 may supply D (6 bases each). Germline assignment: CDR1 LGHDT and CDR2 YNNKEL (reference sequence). The V end was cut by 4 bases, the J end by 14 bases, with 15 bases between. This CDR3 comprises 12 residues.